A single sample is the source of the 27 T cell receptor beta chains below, sequenced in a study of T cell responses to AZD1222 COVID-19 vaccine. The table came from immunoSEQ multiplex PCR; TCRdb's copy has only in-frame clones and leaves some out. There are 100,000 or so clones in the sample; 80% to 90% occur only once, and about 16% lies in the top ten. The source material was peripheral blood, sampled on day 0 of AZD1222 vaccination. These receptors originate from an adult in good health.

The chain combines TRBV4-1 with TRBJ1-2, with 11 bases that match TRBD1. The V and J ends lost 0 bases and 8 bases, in that order; junction bases with no gene match: 5. The germline V gene has CDR1 MGHRA and CDR2 YSYEKL. The CDR3 runs 15 residues. The CDR3 spells CASSQEGTGGRGYTF. The CDR3 nucleotides read TGCGCCAGCAGCCAAGAGGGGACAGGGGGACGAGGCTACACCTTC.

The chain combines TRBV7-2 with TRBJ2-2; the D gene could be TRBD1 or TRBD2 (5 bases each). V lost 3 bases and J 5 bases, leaving 13 bases between the germline ends. Germline lookup yields CDR1 SGHTA and CDR2 FQGNSA. This CDR3 contains 15 residues. DNA for the CDR3: TGTGCCAGCAGCTTCCGGGACCTAGGAACCGGGGAGCTGTTTTTT. Translation: CASSFRDLGTGELFF.

J is TRBJ2-7 and V is TRBV7-2, with a weak D call TRBD2 (6 bases). This CDR3 comprises 16 residues. V was clipped by 5 bases and J by 0 bases, with 17 bases between them. Germline lookup yields CDR1 SGHTA and CDR2 FQGNSA. The CDR3 loop is CASSTTGGGFSYEQYF. CDR3 coding DNA: TGTGCCAGCAGCACCACGGGTGGGGGGTTCTCCTACGAGCAGTACTTC.

This chain joins TRBV3-1 (or the pseudogene TRBV3-2) and TRBJ2-3; D remains unclear. There are 15 residues in the CDR3. The V gene lost 0 bases and the J gene lost 4 bases, with 11 bases spanning the gap. Germline lookup yields CDR1 LGHDT and CDR2 YNNKEL (reference sequence). The CDR3 region has the DNA TGTGCCAGCAGCCAAGACGGTTACCCCGCAGATACGCAGTATTTT. This gives the protein CASSQDGYPADTQYF.

Here the CDR3 reads CASPTGGGFYEQYF. In DNA form, the CDR3 reads TGTGCCAGTCCGACAGGGGGCGGCTTCTACGAGCAGTACTTC. The chain combines TRBV2 with TRBJ2-7, with 10 bases lining up with TRBD1. CDR3 length: 14 amino acids. Trimming took 9 bases from V and 3 from J; bases not matched to a gene: 8. Germline CDR1 SNHLY, CDR2 FYNNEI. The entire variable domain, with the rest obtained from reference TRBV2 and TRBJ2-7, is as follows: EPEVTQTPSHQVTQMGQEVILRCVPISNHLYFYWYRQILGQKVEFLVSFYNNEISEKSEIFDDQFSVERPDGSNFTLKIRSTKLEDSAMYFCASPTGGGFYEQYFGPGTRLTVT.

V is TRBV7-8 and J is TRBJ2-7, with 9 bases fitting TRBD1. This CDR3 has 17 residues. The V gene end was trimmed by 1 base and the J gene end by 7 bases; junction bases not matched to a gene: 14. CDR1 SGHVS and CDR2 FQNEAQ come from the germline V gene. The CDR3 loop is CASSLDPPGTGLEEQYF. The CDR3 bases are TGTGCCAGCAGCTTAGACCCCCCCGGGACAGGGTTAGAGGAGCAGTACTTC.

The J gene is TRBJ2-3, the V gene TRBV5-6; 7 bases match TRBD1. CDR1 SGHDT and CDR2 YYEEEE come from the germline V gene. The CDR3 covers 14 residues. J gave up 5 bases and V 4 bases, and 7 bases lay outside the gene matches. The CDR3 nucleotides read TGTGCCAGCAGCGGTGAGGGGGCTGGAGATACGCAGTATTTT. Its protein product is CASSGEGAGDTQYF.

The chain joins TRBV12-5 to TRBJ1-2; 8 nucleotides agree with TRBD1. Germline trimming cut 4 bases from V and 7 bases from J; bases unmatched to any gene: 14. The CDR3 covers 16 residues. CDR1 is LGHNT and CDR2 is FRNRAP in the germline V gene. The DNA for the CDR3 is TGTGCTAGTGGTTCGTACAGGGGGGGCGGAATCGGTGGCTACACCTTC. Translation gives CASGSYRGGGIGGYTF.

V and J are TRBV7-8 and TRBJ1-5, with unresolved D. There are 12 residues in the CDR3. V gave up 5 bases and J gave up 3 bases, with 5 bases separating them. Germline V lookup: CDR1 SGHVS, CDR2 FQNEAQ. This CDR3 reads CASSQNNQPQHF. In nucleotides, the CDR3 is TGTGCCAGCAGCCAGAACAATCAGCCCCAGCATTTT.

The chain links TRBV5-1 to TRBJ2-7, with unresolved D. V dropped 1 base and J dropped 3 bases, with 11 bases sitting between them. The CDR3 runs 14 residues. CDR1 and CDR2 from the germline V gene are SGHRS and YFSETQ. CDR3 nucleotides: TGCGCCAGCAGCTTGAACAGTGCTTTCTACGAGCAGTACTTC. Its translation: CASSLNSAFYEQYF.

J is TRBJ1-1 and V is TRBV12-3 or TRBV12-4, with D hard to call. The length of the CDR3 is 12 residues. Trimming removed 6 bases at V and 5 bases at J, with 10 bases between. CDR3 protein: CASSLMGTEAFF. In DNA form, the CDR3 reads TGTGCCAGCAGCCTGATGGGAACTGAAGCTTTCTTT.

The gene calls are TRBV2 and TRBJ2-3; D is uncertain. This CDR3 spans 14 amino acids. Germline V gene sequence: CDR1 SNHLY, CDR2 FYNNEI. Trimming cost V 5 bases and J 2 bases, with 11 bases left between them. The CDR3 sequence is CASSLGGFTDTQYF. In DNA, the CDR3 is TGTGCCAGCAGTCTCGGCGGATTCACAGATACGCAGTATTTT.

The genes are TRBV20-1 and TRBJ2-7; D may be TRBD2 (6 bases). Germline values: CDR1 DFQATT, CDR2 SNEGSKA (reference sequence). The CDR3 spans 11 residues. V was cut by 0 bases and J by 7 bases, with 7 bases left in between. This CDR3 reads CSARDRGEQYF. The CDR3 DNA sequence: TGCAGTGCTAGAGACCGGGGGGAGCAGTACTTC.

The J gene is TRBJ2-5, the V gene TRBV9; 7 bases align to TRBD2. The V gene's germline CDR1 is SGDLS and CDR2 YYNGEE. This CDR3 contains 15 residues. V lost 5 bases, J lost 2 bases, and 9 bases stayed unmatched. The CDR3 here is CASSPPSGIQETQYF. CDR3 coding DNA: TGTGCCAGCAGTCCCCCAAGCGGGATACAAGAGACCCAGTACTTC.

The chain recombines TRBV29-1 with TRBJ2-5, with D possibly matching TRBD2 (7 bases). V lost 5 bases to trimming and J lost 5 bases, with 18 bases between them. Germline V gene sequence: CDR1 SQVTM, CDR2 ANQGSEA. This CDR3 has 14 amino acids. The chain's CDR3 is CSVQPGGREETQYF. DNA of the CDR3: TGCAGCGTTCAGCCCGGGGGGCGAGAGGAGACCCAGTACTTC.

The V and J genes are TRBV7-3 and TRBJ1-2, with D possibly TRBD1 on 6 matching bases. Germline CDR1 is SGHTA and CDR2 is FQGTGA. V was cut by 2 bases and J by 4 bases, with 14 bases left in between. The CDR3 runs to 15 residues. DNA for the CDR3: TGTGCCAGCAGCTTAGGGGGGGCAGCTGGCTATGGCTACACCTTC. Amino acids: CASSLGGAAGYGYTF.

The chain joins TRBV6-5 to TRBJ1-1; D is possibly TRBD1 (5 bases). Between the trimmed V and J ends, which lost 6 bases and 4 bases, there was a span of 18 bases. Germline assignment: CDR1 MNHEY and CDR2 SVGAGI. The CDR3 spans 15 residues. The CDR3 region has the DNA TGTGCCAGCAGCCCGGGGAGGGTTGGGACCACTGAAGCTTTCTTT. The encoded protein is CASSPGRVGTTEAFF.

CDR3 DNA: TGTGCCAGCAGTCGGCGGGACAGGGTCACAGATACGCAGTATTTT. As protein: CASSRRDRVTDTQYF. This rearrangement joins TRBV27 to TRBJ2-3; 9 bases align to TRBD1. Germline V gives CDR1 MNHEY, CDR2 SMNVEV (reference sequence). The CDR3 extends over 15 amino acids. J lost 2 bases, V lost 5 bases, and 5 bases had no gene match.

The chain couples TRBV5-5 to TRBJ2-1; 9 bases are shared with TRBD2. Trimming removed 4 bases from V and 4 bases from J; junction bases left unmatched: 6. Germline CDR1 reads SGHKS; CDR2 reads YYEKEE (reference sequence). There are 15 residues in the CDR3. The DNA for the CDR3 is TGTGCCAGCAGCGGCCTAGCGGGGTTTTACAATGAGCAGTTCTTC. It encodes CASSGLAGFYNEQFF.

A single count supports this clone. The chain couples TRBV15 to TRBJ2-7; a weak D match, TRBD2 (5 bases). Germline CDR1 LNHNV, CDR2 YYDKDF (reference sequence). This CDR3 has 14 amino acids. V was cut by 1 base and J by 2 bases, with 9 bases left in between. The CDR3 spells CATSRVYGTYEQYF. The DNA of the CDR3 is TGTGCCACCAGCAGAGTCTACGGGACCTACGAGCAGTACTTC.

The chain employs TRBV11-1 and TRBJ1-3; D ambiguous. Germline V gene sequence: CDR1 SGHAT, CDR2 FQDESV (reference sequence). Trimming pared 1 base from V and 0 bases from J, leaving 10 bases between. CDR3 size: 16 residues. The CDR3 spells CASSLEGPFSGNTIYF. The CDR3 DNA sequence: TGTGCCAGCAGCTTAGAAGGACCCTTCTCTGGAAACACCATATATTTT.

This clone is a singleton in its sample. The chain employs TRBV3-1 (or the pseudogene TRBV3-2) and TRBJ1-2; TRBD1 matches 8 bases. Germline assignment: CDR1 LGHDT and CDR2 YNNKEL (reference sequence). This CDR3 contains 14 residues. J lost 8 bases, V lost 2 bases, and 7 bases had no gene match. The CDR3 region has the DNA TGTGCCAGCAGCCAACCGGACAGGGCGGGAGGCTACACCTTC. This sequence encodes CASSQPDRAGGYTF.

This chain links TRBV5-4 with TRBJ1-2; the match to TRBD1 covers 7 bases. The V and J ends lost 3 bases and 8 bases, in that order; junction bases with no gene match: 10. This CDR3 comprises 14 residues. Germline-derived CDR1 and CDR2 are SGHNT and YYREEE (reference sequence). DNA of the CDR3: TGTGCCAGCAGCTCAGGGGGGGAAGCGGGCGGCTACACCTTC. This sequence encodes CASSSGGEAGGYTF.

The V call is TRBV18, the J call TRBJ2-2; 11 bases agree with TRBD2. The CDR3 loop spans 15 amino acids. V was pared by 6 bases and J by 4 bases, with 4 bases of the junction left unmatched. The germline gives CDR1 KGHSH, CDR2 LQKENI. CDR3 in amino acids: CASSGTSGGTGELFF. The CDR3 region has the DNA TGTGCCAGCTCCGGGACTAGCGGCGGCACCGGGGAGCTGTTTTTT. Full variable domain (rest looked up from reference TRBV18 and TRBJ2-2): NAGVMQNPRHLVRRRGQEARLRCSPMKGHSHVYWYRQLPEEGLKFMVYLQKENIIDESGMPKERFSAEFPKEGPSILRIQQVVRGDSAAYFCASSGTSGGTGELFFGEGSRLTVL.

The chain carries TRBV7-3 and TRBJ2-1; maybe TRBD2 (6 bases). This CDR3 is built from 15 residues. Trimming shortened V by 2 bases and J by 7 bases, and 15 bases separated the two germline ends. The germline V gene encodes CDR1 SGHTA and CDR2 FQGTGA. Here the CDR3 DNA reads TGTGCCAGCAGCTTATTGGGAGGTATAGGGAATGAGCAGTTCTTC. Protein sequence: CASSLLGGIGNEQFF.

The chain carries TRBV6-5 and TRBJ1-3; D remains unclear. Germline values: CDR1 MNHEY, CDR2 SVGAGI. V was trimmed by 6 bases and J by 0 bases, leaving 9 bases between them. The CDR3 has 14 amino acids. The chain's CDR3 is CASRDDVSGNTIYF. CDR3 in DNA: TGTGCCAGCAGGGACGATGTCTCTGGAAACACCATATATTTT.

The chain has TRBV19 and TRBJ1-1, with D possibly being TRBD1 (5 bases). Trimming cost V 4 bases and J 5 bases, with 14 bases left between them. There are 14 residues in the CDR3. Germline assignment: CDR1 LNHDA and CDR2 SQIVND (reference sequence). In DNA form, the CDR3 reads TGTGCCAGTAGTAATACAGGAAAAACGACTGAAGCTTTCTTT. It encodes CASSNTGKTTEAFF.